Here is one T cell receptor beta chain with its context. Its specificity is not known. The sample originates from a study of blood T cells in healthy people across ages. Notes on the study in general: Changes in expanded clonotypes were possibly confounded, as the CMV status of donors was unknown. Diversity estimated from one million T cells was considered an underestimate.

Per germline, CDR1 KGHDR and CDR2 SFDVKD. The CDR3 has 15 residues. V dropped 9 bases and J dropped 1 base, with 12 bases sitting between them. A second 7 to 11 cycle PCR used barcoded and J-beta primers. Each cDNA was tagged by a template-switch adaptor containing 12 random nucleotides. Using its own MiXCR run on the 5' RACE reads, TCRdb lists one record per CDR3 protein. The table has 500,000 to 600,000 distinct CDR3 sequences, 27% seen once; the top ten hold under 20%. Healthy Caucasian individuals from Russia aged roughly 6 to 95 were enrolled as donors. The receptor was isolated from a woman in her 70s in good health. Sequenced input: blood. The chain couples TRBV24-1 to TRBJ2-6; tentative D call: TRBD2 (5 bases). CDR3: CATAGAGSGANVLTF. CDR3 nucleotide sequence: TGTGCCACCGCCGGTGCGGGTTCTGGGGCCAACGTCCTGACTTTC.